What follows is one T cell receptor beta chain and its context. These data are taken from a study of CD8 T cells in Susac syndrome. RNA was extracted with the RNeasy kit, and a quantity of roughly 0.5 to 1 ug was reverse transcribed using random hexamers. TCRdb called the immunoSEQ multiplex PCR reads again in MiXCR, with one record for every CDR3 protein. The sample includes 200,000 or so distinct CDR3 sequences, approximately 94% of them seen just once. V dropped 0 bases and J dropped 4 bases, with 3 bases sitting between them. Germline V gives CDR1 SGHNT, CDR2 YENEEA. The CDR3 loop spans 13 amino acids.

V and J are TRBV11-3 and TRBJ2-2; D not certain. This receptor was identified in a human donor with Susac syndrome. What was sequenced was CD4+ T cells from PBMCs. For the CDR3, the DNA is TGTGCCAGCAGCTTAGATACCACCGGGGAGCTGTTTTTT. It encodes CASSLDTTGELFF.